Presented here are 5 T cell receptor beta chains from one specimen sequenced in a study of blood T cell repertoires in COVID-19 (dated by TCRdb to about 2020). Preparation of the library involved the immunoSEQ multiplex PCR assay. TCRdb provides this immuneACCESS table in a form limited to in-frame rearrangements. Some clones are lacking; in checked studies, under half of them reflect an unresolved V gene, and why the rest are absent is not known. The sample table records 150,000 to 180,000 clones; around 78% of these occur just once. Roughly 1.7% of the sample rests with the top ten. Sequencing was performed on peripheral blood. The receptors were gathered from a man older than 75 with acute or convalescent COVID-19.

The V gene is TRBV6-6, the J gene TRBJ1-5; 8 positions agree with TRBD1. The J segment lost 0 bases and the V segment lost 2 bases, leaving 3 bases of the junction unmatched. The length of the CDR3 is 16 residues. Germline V gene data show CDR1 as MNHNY and CDR2 as SVGAGI (reference sequence). The CDR3 loop is CASSYTGGYSNQPQHF. The CDR3, as DNA: TGTGCCAGCAGTTACACAGGGGGTTATAGCAATCAGCCCCAGCATTTT.

In its sample, this clone was seen once. This chain links TRBV5-1 with TRBJ2-5, with TRBD2 matching over 14 bases. The CDR3 sequence is 15 residues long. The junction had 6 bases not matched to a gene; V was cut back by 4 bases and J by 7 bases. Germline assignment: CDR1 SGHRS and CDR2 YFSETQ. CDR3 sequence (DNA): TGCGCCAGCAGCGTCGGGACTAGCGGGGGTTGGACCCAGTACTTC. Amino acids: CASSVGTSGGWTQYF.

This chain uses TRBV27 with TRBJ1-2; TRBD1 aligns across 7 bases. Germline lookup yields CDR1 MNHEY and CDR2 SMNVEV (reference sequence). The CDR3 runs to 15 residues. Trimming cost V 7 bases and J 2 bases; bases outside gene matches: 10. The DNA of the CDR3 is TGTGCCAGCACCAAAACAGGGGCACAGAACTATGGCTACACCTTC. This translates into CASTKTGAQNYGYTF.

This chain joins TRBV19 and TRBJ2-7; TRBD1 might be the D (6 bases). V was shortened by 5 bases and J by 0 bases, with 11 bases between the two germline ends. Looked up from germline, CDR1 is LNHDA and CDR2 is SQIVND (reference sequence). This CDR3 region has 14 residues. The CDR3 region has the DNA TGTGCCAGTAGTCCAGGGGATTACTCCTACGAGCAGTACTTC. This codes for CASSPGDYSYEQYF.

This clone was picked up a small number of times. In DNA, the CDR3 is TGTGCCTGCACAGGGCTCGTCAAGGCCACTGAAGCTTTCTTT. This codes for CACTGLVKATEAFF. The chain carries TRBV30 and TRBJ1-1; possibly TRBD1 for D (6 bases). The CDR3 is made up of 14 amino acids. The V end was cut by 6 bases, the J end by 4 bases, with 18 bases between. Germline CDR1 reads GTSNPN; CDR2 reads SVGIG (reference sequence).